A single sample gave rise to the 23 T cell receptor beta chains below, sequenced in a study of T cell repertoires in ileal Crohn's disease. Before sorting, lamina propria lymphocytes were separated from surgical specimens by density gradient. Assay: immunoSEQ multiplex PCR; the TCRdb copy retains only in-frame clones and omits some. The table lists around 5,300 clones, over 75% of them singletons. The sequenced material came from CD4+ T cells from ileum. The receptors derive from an adult with Crohn's disease. Some clones in this sample may be carry-over from other donors' samples.

This chain links TRBV19 with TRBJ2-7; D is uncertain. Trimming pared 4 bases from V and 1 base from J, leaving 14 bases between. This CDR3 is 15 amino acids long. Germline lookup yields CDR1 LNHDA and CDR2 SQIVND (reference sequence). Here the CDR3 reads CASSSLQATSYEQYF. For the CDR3, the DNA is TGTGCCAGTAGTAGCCTGCAGGCCACATCCTACGAGCAGTACTTC.

The rearrangement joins TRBV7-2 to TRBJ2-7; D is possibly TRBD1 (6 bases). The CDR3 sequence is 14 residues long. With 5 bases removed from V and 0 bases from J, the gap between germline ends came to 11 bases. The germline V gene encodes CDR1 SGHTA and CDR2 FQGNSA. CDR3 loop: CASSRTVLSYEQYF. The CDR3 DNA reads TGTGCCAGCAGCCGGACAGTTCTCTCCTACGAGCAGTACTTC.

This chain joins TRBV11-2 and TRBJ2-3; no clear D gene. Trimming took 4 bases from V and 3 from J, leaving 5 bases between them. Germline CDR1 and CDR2: SGHAT and FQNNGV. CDR3 length: 12 residues. The DNA of the CDR3 is TGTGCCAGCAGCTCCCTTACAGATACGCAGTATTTT. The encoded protein is CASSSLTDTQYF.

The chain links TRBV5-1 to TRBJ1-2; 11 bases line up with TRBD1. The germline V gene has CDR1 SGHRS and CDR2 YFSETQ. This CDR3 is 14 amino acids long. J was trimmed by 7 bases and V by 0 bases; bases with no gene match: 2. In DNA, the CDR3 is TGCGCCAGCAGCTTGGCCGGGACAGGGGGTGGCTACACCTTC. The encoded protein is CASSLAGTGGGYTF.

The genes are TRBV14 and TRBJ2-7; 8 nucleotides align to TRBD1. The CDR3 is made up of 15 amino acids. Losses at the gene ends were 4 bases for V and 0 bases for J; bases not matched to a gene: 5. Per germline, CDR1 SGHDN and CDR2 FVKESK. CDR3 nucleotide sequence: TGTGCCAGCAGCCGGTTAACAGGGGGCTCCTACGAGCAGTACTTC. This sequence encodes CASSRLTGGSYEQYF.

The table lists this clone with a few counts. The chain joins TRBV5-4 to TRBJ2-5; TRBD1 is a possible D gene (6 bases). Germline V lookup: CDR1 SGHNT, CDR2 YYREEE (reference sequence). The length of the CDR3 is 15 residues. V shed 3 bases and J shed 2 bases, with 14 bases lying between them. CDR3 coding DNA: TGTGCCAGCAGCTCCCGACAGGCGCTTCAAGAGACCCAGTACTTC. It specifies CASSSRQALQETQYF.

CDR3 loop: CASSEGPSIGGDTQYF. The DNA of the CDR3 is TGCGCCAGCAGCGAAGGGCCCAGTATTGGCGGGGATACGCAGTATTTT. This chain uses TRBV5-1 with TRBJ2-3; D is perhaps TRBD2 (5 bases). V was trimmed by 4 bases and J by 6 bases, leaving 21 bases between them. CDR1 and CDR2 from the germline V gene are SGHRS and YFSETQ. This CDR3 has 16 amino acids. Together with reference TRBV5-1 and TRBJ2-3, the CDR3 gives the full variable domain: KAGVTQTPRYLIKTRGQQVTLSCSPISGHRSVSWYQQTPGQGLQFLFEYFSETQRNKGNFPGRFSGRQFSNSRSEMNVSTLELGDSALYLCASSEGPSIGGDTQYFGPGTRLTVL.

The rearrangement joins TRBV5-1 to TRBJ1-5; D ambiguous. Germline values: CDR1 SGHRS, CDR2 YFSETQ. The CDR3 consists of 15 residues. With 5 bases removed from V and 0 bases from J, the gap between germline ends came to 12 bases. The CDR3 here is CASSYRGDSNQPQHF. In DNA, the CDR3 is TGCGCCAGCAGTTACCGGGGAGATAGCAATCAGCCCCAGCATTTT. The full variable domain, in which reference TRBV5-1 and TRBJ1-5 provide the parts outside the CDR3, is KAGVTQTPRYLIKTRGQQVTLSCSPISGHRSVSWYQQTPGQGLQFLFEYFSETQRNKGNFPGRFSGRQFSNSRSEMNVSTLELGDSALYLCASSYRGDSNQPQHFGDGTRLSIL.

V gene TRBV29-1 combines with J gene TRBJ1-1; possibly TRBD1 for D (5 bases). Germline V lookup: CDR1 SQVTM, CDR2 ANQGSEA. V gave up 3 bases and J gave up 0 bases, with 11 bases separating them. The CDR3 sequence is 14 residues long. The CDR3 is CSVEQGGMNTEAFF. The CDR3 coding sequence is TGCAGCGTTGAGCAGGGAGGGATGAACACTGAAGCTTTCTTT.

With respect to this clone: Other DNA sequences in this sample translate to the same CDR3. The gene calls are TRBV7-3 and TRBJ1-1; possibly TRBD1 for D (5 bases). V was shortened by 4 bases and J by 1 base, with 7 bases between the two germline ends. The CDR3 contains 13 residues. Germline CDR1 and CDR2: SGHTA and FQGTGA. CDR3 sequence (DNA): TGTGCCAGCAGCTCGCAGGGGAACACTGAAGCTTTCTTT. Translating it yields CASSSQGNTEAFF.

In its sample, this clone was seen a few times. The V call is TRBV11-2, the J call TRBJ2-7, with TRBD2 as a possible D gene (8 bases). V gave up 5 bases and J gave up 4 bases, with 18 bases separating them. The CDR3 has 15 amino acids. Germline assignment: CDR1 SGHAT and CDR2 FQNNGV. CDR3 in DNA: TGTGCCAGCAGCCCCAGGGGGACTAGACAATACGAGCAGTACTTC. This codes for CASSPRGTRQYEQYF.

The chain is built from TRBV10-3 and TRBJ2-7, with a weak D call TRBD2 (6 bases). The ends were cut back, 3 bases at V and 6 bases at J, with 12 bases in the middle. Germline lookup yields CDR1 ENHRY and CDR2 SYGVKD. The CDR3 runs 13 residues. The CDR3 region is CAISENGRGEQYF. The CDR3 coding sequence is TGTGCCATCAGTGAAAACGGGAGAGGCGAGCAGTACTTC.

V and J are TRBV2 and TRBJ2-3; 9 nucleotides line up with TRBD2. The germline CDR1 and CDR2 sequences are SNHLY and FYNNEI. Germline trimming cut 6 bases from V and 5 bases from J; bases unmatched to any gene: 9. The CDR3 is 15 residues long. This CDR3 is CASSKGTSSQDTQYF. The CDR3 nucleotides are TGTGCCAGCAGCAAGGGGACTAGCTCCCAAGATACGCAGTATTTT.

The chain couples TRBV5-1 to TRBJ1-2; maybe TRBD1 (5 bases). Trimming took off 3 bases at V and 4 bases at J, with 13 bases between the two ends. The CDR3 extends over 14 amino acids. The germline V gene encodes CDR1 SGHRS and CDR2 YFSETQ. The CDR3 DNA reads TGCGCCAGCAGCTGGCGGGACGGCCGCTATGGCTACACCTTC. It codes for CASSWRDGRYGYTF.

In DNA form, the CDR3 reads TGTGCCAGCAGTACTCCGGGACAGCCAAACATTCAGTACTTC. Translated: CASSTPGQPNIQYF. The V and J genes are TRBV6-6 and TRBJ2-4, with TRBD1 matching over 7 bases. The CDR3 totals 14 residues. The germline V gene encodes CDR1 MNHNY and CDR2 SVGAGI (reference sequence). After removal of 5 bases from V and 6 bases from J, the junction contained 7 bases not matched to a gene.

The chain is built from TRBV7-9 and TRBJ2-2; 8 nucleotides match TRBD1. V trimming: 5 bases; J trimming: 3 bases; junction bases outside the gene matches: 8. Germline loops: CDR1 SEHNR, CDR2 FQNEAQ (reference sequence). The CDR3 extends over 16 amino acids. As DNA, the CDR3 is TGTGCCAGCAGCAAGCGGACAGGGTCGGACACCGGGGAGCTGTTTTTT. Translated, it gives CASSKRTGSDTGELFF.

This clone came up once. The chain has TRBV2 and TRBJ1-3; 7 bases agree with TRBD1. The CDR3 length is 16 residues. From germline, CDR1 is SNHLY and CDR2 FYNNEI. With V trimmed by 5 bases and J by 0 bases, 7 bases remained unmatched. The CDR3 loop reads CASSKDRVNSGNTIYF. The CDR3 DNA is TGTGCCAGCAGTAAAGACAGGGTGAACTCTGGAAACACCATATATTTT.

The CDR3 DNA reads as TGTGCCAGCAGCTTCGGACTGGGTCGCGAGCAGTACTTC. This encodes CASSFGLGREQYF. The chain joins TRBV7-2 to TRBJ2-7, with D perhaps matching TRBD2 (5 bases). The CDR3 runs to 13 residues. V was trimmed by 3 bases and J by 6 bases, leaving 12 bases between them. CDR1 is SGHTA, CDR2 FQGNSA, per germline.

This chain joins TRBV7-9 and TRBJ2-7, with 11 bases identical to TRBD1. Trimming at V came to 1 base and at J to 4 bases, leaving 3 bases not matched to a gene. Per the germline V gene, CDR1 is SEHNR and CDR2 is FQNEAQ (reference sequence). This CDR3 is 15 amino acids long. This chain's CDR3 is CASSLGGQGDYEQYF. DNA for the CDR3: TGTGCCAGCAGCTTAGGGGGACAGGGGGATTACGAGCAGTACTTC.

The chain is built from TRBV11-2 and TRBJ2-1; D might be TRBD1 (5 bases). The V gene lost 0 bases and the J gene lost 9 bases, with 15 bases spanning the gap. This CDR3 has 15 residues. Germline CDR1 is SGHAT and CDR2 is FQNNGV. The CDR3 coding sequence is TGTGCCAGCAGCTTAGATGGGGCACGGACGGGTGAGCAGTTCTTC. Protein product: CASSLDGARTGEQFF. Variable domain in full (rest from reference TRBV11-2 and TRBJ2-1): EAGVAQSPRYKIIEKRQSVAFWCNPISGHATLYWYQQILGQGPKLLIQFQNNGVVDDSQLPKDRFSAERLKGVDSTLKIQPAKLEDSAVYLCASSLDGARTGEQFFGPGTRLTVL.

This chain links TRBV5-1 with TRBJ1-1; 12 positions match TRBD1. Germline-derived CDR1 and CDR2 are SGHRS and YFSETQ. There are 17 residues in the CDR3. V shed 4 bases and J 2 bases; nucleotides not matched to a gene: 9. CDR3 protein: CASSPGQGAYKNTEAFF. CDR3 coding DNA: TGCGCCAGCAGCCCGGGACAGGGGGCTTATAAAAACACTGAAGCTTTCTTT.

The chain joins TRBV7-2 to TRBJ2-3; 7 bases are shared with TRBD1. This CDR3 is built from 12 residues. The V gene's germline CDR1 is SGHTA and CDR2 FQGNSA. The ends lost 4 bases at V and 9 bases at J; junction bases unmatched: 4. CDR3 coding DNA: TGTGCCAGCAGCTCCGACAGGGTAACGCAGTATTTT. Protein product: CASSSDRVTQYF.

The chain couples TRBV5-4 to TRBJ2-6; 7 positions match TRBD1. This CDR3 is 20 amino acids long. Per germline, CDR1 SGHNT and CDR2 YYREEE (reference sequence). V was pared by 6 bases and J by 1 base, with 19 bases of the junction left unmatched. This CDR3 reads CASTQRGPPHDGSGANVLTF. As DNA, the CDR3 is TGTGCCAGCACGCAAAGGGGGCCTCCCCATGATGGGTCTGGGGCCAACGTCCTGACTTTC.